Listed below are T cell receptor beta chains from one sample, sequenced in a study of OX40 agonist ivuxolimab in advanced cancers. The repertoire was sequenced with immunoSEQ multiplex PCR; TCRdb's copy has only in-frame clones and lacks some. Of about 57,000 clones listed, roughly 93% are singletons. The specimen was CD4+ or CD8+ T cells sorted from blood, collected in a trial of the OX40 agonist ivuxolimab. The receptors shown here come from an adult with an advanced solid tumor such as melanoma, head and neck, liver or kidney cancer. CDR3s include the opening cysteine and the closing phenylalanine or tryptophan. D genes are given only for firm matches. The size of a clone is reported for some rows only, either as once, few or many, or as a class for expanded clones.

v_call: TRBV9
d_call: TRBD1
clone_size: many
cdr3_aa: CASSVLGTGGWTEAFF

v_call: TRBV27
d_call: NA
clone_size: NA
cdr3_aa: CASSLFPGLGEKLFF

v_call: TRBV28
d_call: NA
clone_size: few
cdr3_aa: CAGYNEQFF

v_call: TRBV30
d_call: TRBD1
clone_size: NA
cdr3_aa: CACRDRAYNEQFF

v_call: TRBV7-6
d_call: NA
clone_size: NA
cdr3_aa: CASSLGAGLSEQYF

v_call: TRBV15
d_call: TRBD2
clone_size: NA
cdr3_aa: CATSIPGLAGVGDTQYF

v_call: TRBV5-1
d_call: NA
clone_size: NA
cdr3_aa: CASSSSGLLGLNYGYTF

v_call: TRBV9
d_call: TRBD2
clone_size: once
cdr3_aa: CASSESGGLADHEQYF

v_call: TRBV19
d_call: NA
clone_size: NA
cdr3_aa: CASSIAGSAGSEQYF

v_call: TRBV5-1
d_call: NA
clone_size: NA
cdr3_aa: CASSLVTQSGELFF

v_call: TRBV28
d_call: TRBD2
clone_size: NA
cdr3_aa: CASNWREADTQYF

v_call: TRBV7-9
d_call: TRBD2
clone_size: NA
cdr3_aa: CASSDSGSLIEQYF

v_call: TRBV11-2
d_call: NA
clone_size: once
cdr3_aa: CASSSEALIEETQYF

v_call: TRBV25-1
d_call: NA
clone_size: NA
cdr3_aa: CASSELEGSTDTQYF

v_call: TRBV7-8
d_call: NA
clone_size: NA
cdr3_aa: CASSLDQGPSYGYTF

v_call: TRBV28
d_call: NA
clone_size: NA
cdr3_aa: CASSSPLVISGNTIYF

v_call: TRBV7-8
d_call: NA
clone_size: NA
cdr3_aa: CASSLAPDGGTSSYNEQFF

v_call: TRBV19
d_call: NA
clone_size: NA
cdr3_aa: CASSIDFGSWSIDNEQFF

v_call: TRBV6-5
d_call: NA
clone_size: NA
cdr3_aa: CASSLGLFQETQYF

v_call: TRBV14
d_call: TRBD2
clone_size: NA
cdr3_aa: CASSPIRTGSSGGYEQYF

v_call: TRBV7-7
d_call: NA
clone_size: NA
cdr3_aa: CASSSRGTDTQYF

v_call: TRBV19
d_call: NA
clone_size: NA
cdr3_aa: CASSAGPPGNEQFF

v_call: TRBV7-6
d_call: NA
clone_size: NA
cdr3_aa: CASSPGWAGQNTEAFF

v_call: TRBV11-3
d_call: TRBD1
clone_size: NA
cdr3_aa: CASSRRAGGTGFGEQFF

v_call: TRBV5-1
d_call: NA
clone_size: NA
cdr3_aa: CASSLGRGRQYF

v_call: TRBV30
d_call: TRBD1
clone_size: once
cdr3_aa: CAWEGIGQGADWTGELFF

v_call: TRBV19
d_call: NA
clone_size: NA
cdr3_aa: CASSPKPGPMDEQYF

v_call: TRBV19
d_call: NA
clone_size: NA
cdr3_aa: CASSTELAKVPDTQYF

v_call: TRBV15
d_call: NA
clone_size: NA
cdr3_aa: CATSAGYYEQYF

v_call: TRBV2
d_call: TRBD1
clone_size: NA
cdr3_aa: CASVGTGSSYEQYF

v_call: TRBV5-6
d_call: TRBD2
clone_size: NA
cdr3_aa: CASSSSGRPTYEQYF

v_call: TRBV30
d_call: NA
clone_size: few
cdr3_aa: CAWSTRENQPQHF

v_call: TRBV28
d_call: NA
clone_size: NA
cdr3_aa: CASRAITGELFF

v_call: TRBV18
d_call: NA
clone_size: NA
cdr3_aa: CASSPPYHRDGYTF

v_call: TRBV27
d_call: NA
clone_size: NA
cdr3_aa: CASSAGISGANVLTF

v_call: TRBV4-3
d_call: NA
clone_size: once
cdr3_aa: CASSQDSFRSEAFF

v_call: TRBV19
d_call: NA
clone_size: NA
cdr3_aa: CASSISRANEQFF

v_call: TRBV6-5
d_call: TRBD1
clone_size: NA
cdr3_aa: CASSYIPGQRDEQYF

v_call: TRBV9
d_call: NA
clone_size: NA
cdr3_aa: CASSSTYTEAFF

v_call: TRBV15
d_call: TRBD1
clone_size: NA
cdr3_aa: CATRVPGQGTYF

v_call: TRBV28
d_call: NA
clone_size: NA
cdr3_aa: CASTRPFSNQPQHF

v_call: TRBV5-1
d_call: NA
clone_size: NA
cdr3_aa: CASSLVPGPTYEQYF

v_call: TRBV6-6
d_call: NA
clone_size: NA
cdr3_aa: CASSYGDWDTEAFF

v_call: TRBV28
d_call: TRBD1
clone_size: NA
cdr3_aa: CASSDTGDREVDGYTF

v_call: TRBV2
d_call: NA
clone_size: NA
cdr3_aa: CASTKGDGERAQHF

v_call: TRBV14
d_call: NA
clone_size: NA
cdr3_aa: CASSPRGGNTGELFF

v_call: TRBV6-5
d_call: NA
clone_size: NA
cdr3_aa: CASSSPAEETQYF

v_call: TRBV9
d_call: NA
clone_size: NA
cdr3_aa: CASSVAGSGTGELFF

v_call: TRBV7-9
d_call: NA
clone_size: NA
cdr3_aa: CASRSGHGYEQYF

v_call: TRBV13
d_call: NA
clone_size: few
cdr3_aa: CASSLVGVGSYNEQFF

v_call: TRBV6-4
d_call: NA
clone_size: NA
cdr3_aa: CASSQGSNTGELFF

v_call: TRBV28
d_call: NA
clone_size: NA
cdr3_aa: CASSLWLERLFF

v_call: TRBV15
d_call: TRBD1
clone_size: NA
cdr3_aa: CATGTGNQPQHF

v_call: TRBV19
d_call: NA
clone_size: NA
cdr3_aa: CASSPSTGLNEKLFF

v_call: TRBV7-8
d_call: NA
clone_size: NA
cdr3_aa: CASSLAGGTVNEQFF

v_call: TRBV18
d_call: TRBD1
clone_size: NA
cdr3_aa: CASSPPRDRTDEQYF

v_call: TRBV10-2
d_call: NA
clone_size: NA
cdr3_aa: CASSEGDEQYF

v_call: TRBV11-2
d_call: NA
clone_size: NA
cdr3_aa: CASSYPGHGIETQYF